Following are 5 T cell receptor beta chains from one sample sequenced in a study of T cell repertoires in cytomegalovirus infection. TCRdb reprocessed the reads via MiXCR and lists one record per CDR3 protein. This sample has 100,000 or so distinct CDR3 sequences, with approximately 15% found just once. Sequencing used PBMCs. The receptors originated from a human donor in good health (CMV status not recorded). Some clones in this sample may be carry-over from other donors' samples.

The rearrangement links TRBV7-2 to TRBJ2-3; TRBD2 matches at 7 bases. Germline V CDR1 and CDR2: SGHTA, FQGNSA. V lost 4 bases to trimming and J lost 13 bases; unmatched junction nucleotides: 11. This CDR3 is built from 13 residues. CDR3 sequence: CASSSRTSWDEYF. CDR3 nucleotides: TGTGCCAGCAGCTCCCGGACTAGTTGGGACGAGTATTTT.

This clonotype was recorded a few times. The chain couples TRBV7-6 to TRBJ2-1, with D possibly TRBD2 on 6 matching bases. Trimming shortened V by 4 bases and J by 7 bases, and 11 bases separated the two germline ends. Germline V gives CDR1 SGHVS, CDR2 FNYEAQ. CDR3 length: 13 residues. The chain's CDR3 is CASSSRGMNEQFF. The CDR3 nucleotides read TGTGCCAGCAGCTCCCGGGGGATGAATGAGCAGTTCTTC.

This clonotype occurred many times. CDR3 in DNA: TGTGCCAGCAGCTTAGCGGCGGGTACCGGGGAGCTGTTTTTT. Its translation: CASSLAAGTGELFF. This rearrangement joins TRBV7-2 to TRBJ2-2; possible D gene TRBD2, 5 bases. V was cut by 0 bases and J by 5 bases, with 7 bases left in between. CDR1 SGHTA and CDR2 FQGNSA come from the germline V gene. The CDR3 is 14 amino acids.

The chain has TRBV20-1 and TRBJ2-3; 9 positions agree with TRBD2. In germline, CDR1 is DFQATT, CDR2 SNEGSKA (reference sequence). CDR3 length: 16 residues. Trimming cost V 5 bases and J 4 bases; bases outside gene matches: 13. The CDR3 reads CSALGLAGLLSDTQYF. As DNA, the CDR3 is TGCAGTGCTCTGGGGCTAGCGGGGCTCCTGTCAGATACGCAGTATTTT.

This clonotype was seen a few times. The rearrangement joins TRBV20-1 to TRBJ2-3, with TRBD2 identical over 9 bases. This CDR3 has 15 amino acids. Trimming at V came to 5 bases and at J to 2 bases, leaving 8 bases not matched to a gene. The germline V gene has CDR1 DFQATT and CDR2 SNEGSKA (reference sequence). CDR3 residues: CSAPGGGGYTDTQYF. The CDR3 DNA reads TGCAGTGCTCCCGGCGGGGGGGGCTACACAGATACGCAGTATTTT.